This T cell receptor beta chain was sequenced in a study of cytomegalovirus exposure and HLA in healthy donors. The CDR3 is 12 residues long. Germline lookup yields CDR1 GTSNPN and CDR2 SVGIG (reference sequence). V was clipped by 4 bases and J by 7 bases, with 11 bases between them. Worth noting for this clone: The antigen remains undetermined.

Findings and limits, study-wide: TCR beta sequences reportedly predicted the HLA-A and HLA-B alleles of most subjects accurately.

In the PCR, 60 Vbeta and 13 Jbeta primers were used. Generated by immunoSEQ multiplex PCR, the TCRdb table keeps only in-frame clones and is missing some. The top ten clones hold 6.2% of a sample with roughly 120,000 clones, 65% to 85% of them seen once. J is TRBJ1-5 and V is TRBV30; D gene ambiguous. The sequenced sample was PBMCs. This TCR derives from a man aged 25 to 40 in good health and CMV-seropositive. In DNA form, the CDR3 reads TGTGCCTGGAATCAGCTCGGGCAGCCCCAGCATTTT. This gives the protein CAWNQLGQPQHF.